This T cell receptor beta chain was obtained from a study of T-cell reconstitution after alpha-beta-depleted transplantation in children. Unique molecular identifiers were incorporated into the prepared TCRbeta library. TCRdb re-called the PCR reads through MiXCR, storing one row per CDR3 protein. This table has some 520,000 distinct CDR3 sequences, 30% to 35% appearing once. Germline loops: CDR1 LGHNA, CDR2 YSLEER. V shed 5 bases and J shed 1 base, with 10 bases lying between them. The CDR3 contains 14 residues. This receptor was taken from a human donor who donated a stem cell graft to a child with aplastic anemia. Sample: PBMCs from the stem cell graft donor, taken from the stem cell graft. This rearrangement joins TRBV4-3 to TRBJ2-3; TRBD1 might be the D (5 bases). The CDR3 protein is CASSTGPGTDTQYF. DNA for the CDR3: TGCGCCAGCAGCACAGGCCCCGGCACAGATACGCAGTATTTT.